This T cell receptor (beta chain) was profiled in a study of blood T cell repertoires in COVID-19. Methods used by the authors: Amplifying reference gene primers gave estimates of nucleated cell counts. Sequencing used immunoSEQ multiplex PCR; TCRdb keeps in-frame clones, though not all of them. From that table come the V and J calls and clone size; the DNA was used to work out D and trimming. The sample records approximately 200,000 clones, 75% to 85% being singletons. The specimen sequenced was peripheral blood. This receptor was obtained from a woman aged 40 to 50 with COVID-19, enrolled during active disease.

The CDR3 nucleotides are TGTGCCTGGATGACCGGAGTGAGCACAGATACGCAGTATTTT. Amino acids: CAWMTGVSTDTQYF. The gene calls are TRBV30 and TRBJ2-3; D gene uncertain. The CDR3 contains 14 residues. Germline CDR1 GTSNPN, CDR2 SVGIG (reference sequence). Trimming pared 4 bases from V and 0 bases from J, leaving 11 bases between.